The clone carrying this TCR beta chain was seen repeatedly, ten times or more. What it recognizes is unknown. Amplification of the TCR beta CDR3 regions used RNA transcripts (as template). First-round RT-PCR with HTBI primers preceded a second-round multiplex PCR. TCRdb called the multiplex PCR reads again in MiXCR, with one record for every CDR3 protein. The sample lists approximately 640,000 distinct CDR3 sequences, roughly 41% occurring once. The data were obtained in a study of Graves' ophthalmopathy and Graves' hyperthyroidism. The V gene lost 3 bases and the J gene lost 3 bases, with 6 bases spanning the gap. The CDR3 consists of 12 residues. The V gene's germline CDR1 is SGDLS and CDR2 YYNGEE. Study results and limitations: The model forecast ophthalmopathy progression, reaching 60% to 71% sensitivity and about 75% specificity. Stable hyperthyroidism and ophthalmopathy were told apart by a 13-signature model, which achieved about 90% sensitivity and 65% to 83% specificity. Blood also held most thyroid clonotypes expanded above 0.001 frequency.

The clonotype comes from an adult man with Graves' ophthalmopathy. The sample taken for sequencing was peripheral blood. This chain joins TRBV9 and TRBJ2-5; tentatively, D is TRBD1 (6 bases). The CDR3 DNA sequence: TGTGCCAGCAGCGCAGGGGAAGAGACCCAGTACTTC. Its translation is CASSAGEETQYF.